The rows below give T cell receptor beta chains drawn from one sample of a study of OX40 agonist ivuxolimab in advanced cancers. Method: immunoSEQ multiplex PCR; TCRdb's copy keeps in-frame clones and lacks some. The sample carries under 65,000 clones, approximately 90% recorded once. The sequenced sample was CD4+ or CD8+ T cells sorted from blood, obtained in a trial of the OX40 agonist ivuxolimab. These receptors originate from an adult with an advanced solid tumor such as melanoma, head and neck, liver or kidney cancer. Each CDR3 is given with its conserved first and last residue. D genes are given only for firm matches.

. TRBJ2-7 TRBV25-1 TGTGCCAGCAGTGCTACCTACGAGCAGTACTTC CASSATYEQYF
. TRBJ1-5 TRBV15 TGTGCCACCAGCAGCCGCCGGGGTAATCAGCCCCAGCATTTT CATSSRRGNQPQHF
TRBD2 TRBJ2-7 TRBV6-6 TGTGCCAGCAGCCCCCCCGGCGGGGGGTGGTACGAGCAGTACTTC CASSPPGGGWYEQYF
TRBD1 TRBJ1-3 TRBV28 TGTGCCAGCTCACAGGGGGCTGGAAACACCATATATTTT CASSQGAGNTIYF
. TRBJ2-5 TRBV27 TGTGCCAGCAGTTTCGCAGGGTACCAAGAGACCCAGTACTTC CASSFAGYQETQYF
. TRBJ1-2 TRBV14 TGTGCCAGCAGTCCTACCCTGGGGCCTAACTATGGCTACACCTTC CASSPTLGPNYGYTF
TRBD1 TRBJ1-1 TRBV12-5 TGTGCTAGTGGTTTGGATCCACAGGGGGGCACTGAAGCTTTCTTT CASGLDPQGGTEAFF
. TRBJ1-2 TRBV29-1 TGCGGGTGTAGGGGGTCCTATGGCTACACCTTC CGCRGSYGYTF
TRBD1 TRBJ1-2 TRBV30 TGTGCCTGGGTCGGGACAGGGAGTTCGTACGGCTACACCTTC CAWVGTGSSYGYTF
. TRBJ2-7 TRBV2 TGTGCCAGCAGCCGACAGGTGACCTCCTACGAGCAGTACTTC CASSRQVTSYEQYF
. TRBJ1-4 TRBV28 TGTGCCAGCAGTTTAACCGGTGAAAAACTGTTTTTT CASSLTGEKLFF
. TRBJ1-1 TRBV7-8 TGTGCCAGCAGCTTATATGAGCGAGACAGGGAAGCTTTCTTT CASSLYERDREAFF
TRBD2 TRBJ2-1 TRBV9 TGTGCCAGCAGAGCTAGCGGGGACTACAATGAGCAGTTCTTC CASRASGDYNEQFF
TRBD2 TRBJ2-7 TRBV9 TGTGCCAGCAGCGTAGAAGGGCGGGGGAGCGAGCAGTACTTC CASSVEGRGSEQYF
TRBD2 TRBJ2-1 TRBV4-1 TGCGCCAGCAGCCAACCCCGTAGCGGGGGGTCCTTCAACTCCTACAATGAGCAGTTCTTC CASSQPRSGGSFNSYNEQFF